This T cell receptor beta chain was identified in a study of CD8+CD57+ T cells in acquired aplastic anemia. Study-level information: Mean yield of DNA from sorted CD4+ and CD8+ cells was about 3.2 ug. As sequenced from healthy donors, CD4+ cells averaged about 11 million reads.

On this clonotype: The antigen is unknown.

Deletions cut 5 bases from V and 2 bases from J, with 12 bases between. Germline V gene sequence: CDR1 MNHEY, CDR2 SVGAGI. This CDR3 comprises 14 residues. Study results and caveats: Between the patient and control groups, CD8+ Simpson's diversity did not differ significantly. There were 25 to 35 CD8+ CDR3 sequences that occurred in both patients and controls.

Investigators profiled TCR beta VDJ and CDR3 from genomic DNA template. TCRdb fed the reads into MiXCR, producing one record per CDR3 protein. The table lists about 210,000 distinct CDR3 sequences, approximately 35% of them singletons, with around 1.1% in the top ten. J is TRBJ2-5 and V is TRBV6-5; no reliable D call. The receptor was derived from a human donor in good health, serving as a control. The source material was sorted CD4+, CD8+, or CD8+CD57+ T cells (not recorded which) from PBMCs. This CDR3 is CASSKQAGQETQYF. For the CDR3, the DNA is TGTGCCAGCAGTAAGCAGGCTGGGCAAGAGACCCAGTACTTC.